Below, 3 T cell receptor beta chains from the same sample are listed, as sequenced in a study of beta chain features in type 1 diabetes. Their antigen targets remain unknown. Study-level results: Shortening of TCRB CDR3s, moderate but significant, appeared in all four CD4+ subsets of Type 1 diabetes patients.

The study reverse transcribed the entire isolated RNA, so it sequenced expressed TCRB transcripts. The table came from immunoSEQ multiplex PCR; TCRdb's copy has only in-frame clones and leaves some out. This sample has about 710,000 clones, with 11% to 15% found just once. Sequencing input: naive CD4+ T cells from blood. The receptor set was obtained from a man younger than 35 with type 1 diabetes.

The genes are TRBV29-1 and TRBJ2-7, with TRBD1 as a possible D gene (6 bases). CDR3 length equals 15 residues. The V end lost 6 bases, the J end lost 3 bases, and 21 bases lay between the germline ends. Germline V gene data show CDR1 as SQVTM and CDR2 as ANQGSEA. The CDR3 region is CSVNLRGPPSYEQYF. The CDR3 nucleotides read TGCAGCGTAAACCTCAGGGGCCCCCCAAGCTACGAGCAGTACTTC.

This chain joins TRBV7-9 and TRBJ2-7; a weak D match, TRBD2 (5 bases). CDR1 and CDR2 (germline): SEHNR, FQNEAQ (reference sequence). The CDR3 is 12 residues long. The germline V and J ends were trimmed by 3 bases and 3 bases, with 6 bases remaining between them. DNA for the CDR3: TGTGCCAGCAGCTTCGACTACTACGAGCAGTACTTC. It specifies CASSFDYYEQYF.

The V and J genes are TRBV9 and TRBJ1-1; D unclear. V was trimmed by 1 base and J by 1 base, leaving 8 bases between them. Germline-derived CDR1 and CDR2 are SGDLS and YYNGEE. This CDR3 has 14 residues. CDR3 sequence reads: CASSVNLGNTEAFF. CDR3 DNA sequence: TGTGCCAGCAGCGTAAACCTGGGGAACACTGAAGCTTTCTTT.